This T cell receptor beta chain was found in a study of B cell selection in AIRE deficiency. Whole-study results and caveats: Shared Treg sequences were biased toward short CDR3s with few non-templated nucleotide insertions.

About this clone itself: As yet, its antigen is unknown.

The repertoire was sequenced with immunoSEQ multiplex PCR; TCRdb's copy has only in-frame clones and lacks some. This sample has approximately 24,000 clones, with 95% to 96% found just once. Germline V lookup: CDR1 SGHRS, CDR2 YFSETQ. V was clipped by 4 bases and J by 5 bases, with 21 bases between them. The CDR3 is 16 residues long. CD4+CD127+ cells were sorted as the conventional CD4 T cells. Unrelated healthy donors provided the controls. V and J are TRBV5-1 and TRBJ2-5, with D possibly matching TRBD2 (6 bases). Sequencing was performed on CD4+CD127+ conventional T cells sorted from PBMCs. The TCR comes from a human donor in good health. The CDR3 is CASSPLEGSAGETQYF. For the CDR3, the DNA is TGCGCCAGCAGCCCTCTGGAGGGAAGTGCGGGGGAGACCCAGTACTTC. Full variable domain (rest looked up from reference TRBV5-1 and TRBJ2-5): KAGVTQTPRYLIKTRGQQVTLSCSPISGHRSVSWYQQTPGQGLQFLFEYFSETQRNKGNFPGRFSGRQFSNSRSEMNVSTLELGDSALYLCASSPLEGSAGETQYFGPGTRLLVL.